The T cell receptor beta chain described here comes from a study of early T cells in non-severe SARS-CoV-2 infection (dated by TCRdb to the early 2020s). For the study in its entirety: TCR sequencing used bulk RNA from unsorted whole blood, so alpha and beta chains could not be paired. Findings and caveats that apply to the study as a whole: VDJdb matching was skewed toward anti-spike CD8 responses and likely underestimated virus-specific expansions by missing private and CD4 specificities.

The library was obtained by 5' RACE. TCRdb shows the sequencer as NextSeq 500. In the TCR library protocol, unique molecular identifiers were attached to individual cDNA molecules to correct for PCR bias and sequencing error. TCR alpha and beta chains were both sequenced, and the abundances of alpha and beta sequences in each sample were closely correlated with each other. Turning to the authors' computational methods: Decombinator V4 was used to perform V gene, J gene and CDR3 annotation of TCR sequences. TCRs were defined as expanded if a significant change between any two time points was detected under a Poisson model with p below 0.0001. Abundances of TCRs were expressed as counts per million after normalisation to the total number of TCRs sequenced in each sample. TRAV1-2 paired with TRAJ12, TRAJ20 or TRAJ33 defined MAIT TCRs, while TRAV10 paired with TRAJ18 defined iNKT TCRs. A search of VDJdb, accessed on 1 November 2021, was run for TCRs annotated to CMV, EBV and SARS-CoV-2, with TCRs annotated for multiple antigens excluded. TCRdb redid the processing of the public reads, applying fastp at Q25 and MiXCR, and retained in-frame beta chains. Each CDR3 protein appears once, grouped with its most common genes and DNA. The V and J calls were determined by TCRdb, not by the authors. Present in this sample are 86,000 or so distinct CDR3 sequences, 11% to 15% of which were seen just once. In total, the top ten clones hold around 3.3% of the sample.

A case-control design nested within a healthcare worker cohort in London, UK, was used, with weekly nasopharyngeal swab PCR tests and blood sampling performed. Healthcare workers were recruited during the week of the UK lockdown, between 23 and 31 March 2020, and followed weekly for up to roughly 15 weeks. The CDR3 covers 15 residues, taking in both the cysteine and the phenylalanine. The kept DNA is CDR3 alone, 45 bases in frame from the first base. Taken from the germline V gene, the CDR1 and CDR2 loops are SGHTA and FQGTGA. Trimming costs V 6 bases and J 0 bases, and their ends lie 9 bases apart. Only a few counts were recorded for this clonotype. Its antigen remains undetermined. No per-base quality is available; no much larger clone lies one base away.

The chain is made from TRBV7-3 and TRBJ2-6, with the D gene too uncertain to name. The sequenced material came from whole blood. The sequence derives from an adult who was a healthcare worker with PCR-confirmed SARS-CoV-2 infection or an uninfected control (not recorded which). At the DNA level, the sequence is TGTGCCAGCAGATCTGCAGACTCTGGGGCCAACGTCCTGACTTTC. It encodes CASRSADSGANVLTF.